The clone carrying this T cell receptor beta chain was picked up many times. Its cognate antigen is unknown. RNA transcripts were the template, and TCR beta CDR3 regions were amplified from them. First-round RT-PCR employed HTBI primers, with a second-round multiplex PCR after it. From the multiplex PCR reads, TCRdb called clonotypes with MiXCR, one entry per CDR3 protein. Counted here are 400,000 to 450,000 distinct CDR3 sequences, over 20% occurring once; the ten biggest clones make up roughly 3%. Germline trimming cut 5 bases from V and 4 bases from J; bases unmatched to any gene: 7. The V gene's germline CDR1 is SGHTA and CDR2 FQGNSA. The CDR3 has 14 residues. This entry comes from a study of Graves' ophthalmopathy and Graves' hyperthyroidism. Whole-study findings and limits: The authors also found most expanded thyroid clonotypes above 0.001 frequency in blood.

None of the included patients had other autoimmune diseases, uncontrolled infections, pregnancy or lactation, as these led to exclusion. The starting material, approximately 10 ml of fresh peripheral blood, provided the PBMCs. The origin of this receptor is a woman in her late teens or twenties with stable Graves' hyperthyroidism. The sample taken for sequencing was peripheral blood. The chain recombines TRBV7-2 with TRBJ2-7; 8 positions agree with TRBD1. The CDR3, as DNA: TGTGCCAGCAGCGAGGACAGGGCTGGATACGAGCAGTACTTC. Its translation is CASSEDRAGYEQYF.